What follows describes a single T cell receptor beta chain. Its specific antigen is unknown. At one of its ends the junction is not consistent with the germline gene, which may arise from a read error. The library relied on 5' RACE. Sequencing was carried out with an Illumina HiSeq 2500. A second PCR of roughly 7 to 11 cycles was performed with a sample-barcoded 5' primer and a J-beta primer mix. A unique molecular identifier was introduced onto each TCR beta cDNA molecule by a template-switch 5' adaptor carrying 12 random nucleotides. Each sample yielded at least 3 million CDR3-containing paired-end reads. First-strand cDNA was synthesized from all RNA with the Mint cDNA synthesis kit, primed by a TRBC-specific oligonucleotide. After uracil-DNA glycosylase treatment, a first 18-cycle PCR used universal primers M1SS and BC2_uni_R on all cDNA. The authors processed their data as follows. Each sample was normalized by randomly selecting 1 million high-quality reads, each carrying a distinct molecular identifier. Instead of being binned into consensus sequences, reads with shared molecular identifiers were discarded. CDR3 identification, clonotype clustering and error correction used MiTCR with a Q25 quality threshold and the strictest error-elimination algorithm. Lower-bound total TCR beta diversity was estimated with a nonparametric unseen species model using Euler transformation. TCRdb passed the public sequencing reads through fastp at Q25 and MiXCR, retaining productive beta sequences. Entries are consolidated by CDR3 protein sequence, retaining the most common genes and DNA. It is TCRdb's table, rather than the study itself, that gives the V and J calls and clone size. The sample has roughly 1.5 million distinct CDR3 sequences on record, 40% to 45% of them singletons. About 3.8% of the sample is taken by the ten largest.

This entry comes from a study of blood T cells in healthy people across ages (dated by TCRdb to 2013 to 2016). For the wider study: In model experiments, roughly one uniquely barcoded TCR beta cDNA molecule per two T cells was captured by template switching. The study measured age-related changes in TCR beta repertoire diversity using deep sequencing normalized with unique cDNA molecular identifiers. Donors were grouped into four age groups: young (average approximately 15 years), middle-aged (under 40), aged (62) and long-lived (just over 80). To avoid experimental bias, donors of different ages were distributed randomly across sequencing lanes. The study analyzed two additional independent replicas of 1 million unique cDNA reads from the same blood draw for two donors, one aged 18 to 30 and one aged 80 or older.

The roughly 42 donors, aged about 6 to 90 years, were systemically healthy Caucasian individuals from Russia. Roughly 9.5 milliliters of peripheral blood were drawn from each donor into EDTA-treated Vacutainer tubes. Ficoll-Paque density-gradient centrifugation was used to isolate PBMCs, with at least 6.5 million per sample. Total RNA was extracted from PBMCs with Trizol reagent, with at least 6 micrograms obtained per sample. Naive CD45RAhigh/CD27high T cell percentages were measured by flow cytometry on a PBMC aliquot from every donor. Study-wide findings and limitations: Observed TCR beta diversity correlated strongly with the percentage of naive T cells measured by flow cytometry. Because the CMV infection status of the donors was unknown, age-related changes in expanded clonotypes may potentially have been confounded. Estimates of total diversity from one million sequenced T cells were regarded as lower bounds and underestimates. Compared with the aged group, the long-lived group had more naive CD4+ T cells, fewer expanded clones and increased TCR diversity, suggesting age selection. As age increased, observed TCR beta diversity per million T cells dropped in a roughly linear way, and a significant reduction was already evident by age about 40. Since profiling was done on bulk unsorted PBMCs, naive and antigen-experienced compartments could not be conclusively compared.

The sequence was obtained from a young woman in good health. The sample taken for sequencing was blood.

Here the CDR3 is given as CVSSITHSGADTQYF. The sequenced DNA is TGTGTCAGCAGCATTACACACAGCGGGGCAGATACGCAGTATTTT. The chain is assembled from TRBV7-2 and TRBJ2-3, and TRBD2 matches 7 of the central bases. The CDR3 runs 15 amino acids, cysteine and phenylalanine included. The CDR3 DNA has 45 bases and is translated from base 1. The germline V gene supplies CDR1 SGHTA and CDR2 FQGNSA.